One sample yielded the 22 T cell receptor beta chains listed below, sequenced in a study of T cells after yellow fever vaccination. TCRdb analysed the 5' RACE reads with MiXCR anew, one entry per CDR3 protein. The data show 68,000 or so distinct CDR3 sequences, 6.5% to 9% seen once. The material sequenced was CD8+ T cells sorted from PBMCs, taken 15 days after the yellow fever booster vaccination. The receptor source for this set is a man aged 30 to 45 who received the YFV17D yellow fever vaccine.

This clonotype was picked up many times. The V call is TRBV29-1, the J call TRBJ2-7, with 12 bases fitting TRBD1. The CDR3 has 13 amino acids. Germline V gene sequence: CDR1 SQVTM, CDR2 ANQGSEA. V dropped 6 bases and J dropped 4; count of bases not matched to a gene: 4. CDR3 amino acids: CSVGGQGAYEQYF. The CDR3 nucleotides read TGCAGCGTCGGGGGACAGGGGGCGTACGAGCAGTACTTC.

This clonotype appeared many times. V gene TRBV5-8 combines with J gene TRBJ2-3; the D is unclear. The germline V gene encodes CDR1 SGHTS and CDR2 YDEGEE. CDR3 length equals 13 residues. The V and J ends lost 0 bases and 6 bases respectively, with 8 bases between them. CDR3: CASSLVPADTQYF. The CDR3 DNA sequence: TGTGCCAGCAGCTTGGTTCCGGCGGATACGCAGTATTTT.

This clonotype was recorded at least ten times. V usage is TRBV4-3 and J usage is TRBJ2-7; 7 bases are a match to TRBD1. Germline CDR1 and CDR2: LGHNA and YSLEER. The junction had 6 bases not matched to a gene; V was cut back by 4 bases and J by 3 bases. The CDR3 has 14 amino acids. CDR3 sequence reads: CASSLFSGGYEQYF. The DNA for the CDR3 is TGCGCCAGCAGCCTGTTTTCAGGGGGCTACGAGCAGTACTTC.

The chain carries TRBV4-3 and TRBJ1-2; D remains unclear. The germline gives CDR1 LGHNA, CDR2 YSLEER. Trimming cost V 1 base and J 4 bases, with 16 bases left between them. The CDR3 totals 16 residues. CDR3 nucleotides: TGCGCCAGCAGCCAAGTTCGGGAGCAGTCCTTCTATGGCTACACCTTC. As protein: CASSQVREQSFYGYTF.

This clonotype has at least ten counts. This chain joins TRBV7-9 and TRBJ2-1; 10 bases agree with TRBD2. Germline V gene sequence: CDR1 SEHNR, CDR2 FQNEAQ (reference sequence). Germline trimming cut 2 bases from V and 7 bases from J; bases unmatched to any gene: 5. The CDR3 runs to 15 residues. The CDR3 sequence: CASSLTASGRNEQFF. CDR3 bases: TGTGCCAGCAGCTTAACGGCTAGCGGGAGAAATGAGCAGTTCTTC.

The sample holds many counts of this clonotype. The gene calls are TRBV6-1 and TRBJ2-1; no clear D. V was clipped by 2 bases and J by 14 bases, with 10 bases between them. The germline gives CDR1 MNHNS, CDR2 SASEGT. This CDR3 has 11 residues. The CDR3 spells CASSETASEFF. The CDR3 DNA follows: TGTGCCAGCAGTGAAACGGCTAGTGAGTTCTTC.

In this sample, this clonotype turned up a few times. The CDR3 is CASSSLEAPYEQYF. CDR3 DNA sequence: TGTGCCAGCAGCTCACTAGAGGCCCCATACGAGCAGTACTTC. The genes are TRBV14 and TRBJ2-7, with D tentatively TRBD2 (5 bases). CDR1 is SGHDN and CDR2 is FVKESK in the germline V gene. V was shortened by 5 bases and J by 4 bases, with 15 bases between the two germline ends. This CDR3 is built from 14 residues.

This clonotype was observed at least ten times. This rearrangement joins TRBV15 to TRBJ2-2, with 10 nucleotides matching TRBD1. This CDR3 has 17 amino acids. The J segment lost 5 bases and the V segment lost 3 bases, leaving 9 bases of the junction unmatched. Germline CDR1 reads LNHNV; CDR2 reads YYDKDF (reference sequence). The CDR3 here is CATSRPGTGERTGELFF. For the CDR3, the DNA is TGTGCCACCAGCAGGCCGGGGACAGGGGAGCGGACCGGGGAGCTGTTTTTT.

This clonotype occurred many times. The chain has TRBV29-1 and TRBJ1-2, with D possibly being TRBD1 (6 bases). The CDR3 is 13 amino acids. V lost 1 base to trimming and J lost 4 bases, with 10 bases between them. Germline lookup yields CDR1 SQVTM and CDR2 ANQGSEA. In DNA form, the CDR3 reads TGCAGCGTTGAAGCACAGGGATCCTATGGCTACACCTTC. Protein sequence: CSVEAQGSYGYTF.

This clonotype showed up many times. The CDR3 DNA reads as TGCAGTGCTAGAGGGTGGGGCACCCCCTACGAGCAGTACTTC. It is translated as CSARGWGTPYEQYF. The rearrangement uses TRBV20-1 and TRBJ2-7; the D gene is possibly TRBD1 (5 bases). Germline-derived CDR1 and CDR2 are DFQATT and SNEGSKA (reference sequence). The CDR3 covers 14 residues. V was shortened by 1 base and J by 2 bases, with 12 bases between the two germline ends.

This clonotype appeared many times. The gene calls are TRBV7-8 and TRBJ2-7, with 8 bases lining up with TRBD2. The CDR3 is 16 amino acids. The V gene's germline CDR1 is SGHVS and CDR2 FQNEAQ. Trimming cost V 5 bases and J 0 bases; bases outside gene matches: 9. The CDR3 loop is CASSPWSGGGSYEQYF. The CDR3 DNA is TGTGCCAGCAGCCCTTGGTCCGGGGGGGGCTCCTACGAGCAGTACTTC.

This clonotype was seen many times. This chain links TRBV5-1 with TRBJ2-5; possibly TRBD1 for D (5 bases). Trimming cost V 4 bases and J 5 bases, with 15 bases left between them. Germline V lookup: CDR1 SGHRS, CDR2 YFSETQ. The CDR3 extends over 14 amino acids. The DNA for the CDR3 is TGCGCCAGCAGCGGGCAGGGCGGTGGGGAGACCCAGTACTTC. Encoded protein: CASSGQGGGETQYF.

This clonotype occurred many times. J is TRBJ2-1 and V is TRBV5-6, with a tentative D call TRBD1 (5 bases). This CDR3 is built from 14 residues. Trimming shortened V by 4 bases and J by 6 bases, and 14 bases separated the two germline ends. The germline CDR1 and CDR2 sequences are SGHDT and YYEEEE. The CDR3 DNA is TGTGCCAGCAGCACCCCCCGGCAGGGCAATGAGCAGTTCTTC. This sequence encodes CASSTPRQGNEQFF.

This clonotype was recorded at least ten times. J is TRBJ2-1 and V is TRBV4-3; 11 nucleotides line up with TRBD2. The CDR3 is made up of 16 amino acids. Germline-derived CDR1 and CDR2 are LGHNA and YSLEER. Trimming at V came to 2 bases and at J to 7 bases, leaving 7 bases not matched to a gene. The CDR3 coding sequence is TGCGCCAGCAGCCAAAAACTAGCGGGAGTTATAAATGAGCAGTTCTTC. This gives the protein CASSQKLAGVINEQFF.

This clonotype was recorded many times. The rearrangement links TRBV7-3 to TRBJ2-1, with 11 bases lining up with TRBD2. The J segment lost 8 bases and the V segment lost 8 bases, leaving 8 bases of the junction unmatched. Germline CDR1 SGHTA, CDR2 FQGTGA. The CDR3 totals 14 residues. CDR3 in amino acids: CASRTSGSKHEQFF. Here the CDR3 DNA reads TGTGCCAGCCGCACTAGCGGGAGTAAACATGAGCAGTTCTTC.

This clonotype was found many times. The V and J genes are TRBV5-1 and TRBJ2-1; D not certain. The V gene lost 0 bases and the J gene lost 7 bases, with 8 bases spanning the gap. CDR3 length equals 13 residues. Per germline, CDR1 SGHRS and CDR2 YFSETQ. The CDR3 DNA reads as TGCGCCAGCAGCTTGGATTCTGCTAATGAGCAGTTCTTC. Amino acid sequence: CASSLDSANEQFF.

This clonotype occurred many times. The chain joins TRBV29-1 to TRBJ2-7; D is undetermined. Per germline, CDR1 SQVTM and CDR2 ANQGSEA. CDR3 length: 12 amino acids. Trimming took off 1 base at V and 6 bases at J, with 10 bases between the two ends. CDR3 in DNA: TGCAGCGTTGAAGCGGAAGGGCCCGAGCAGTACTTC. This codes for CSVEAEGPEQYF.

On this clonotype: Just one base apart from a much larger clone, this may be a read error. The rearrangement uses TRBV4-3 and TRBJ2-5, with D uncertain. The ends were cut back, 0 bases at V and 5 bases at J, with 16 bases in the middle. The CDR3 extends over 16 amino acids. The germline gives CDR1 LGHNA, CDR2 YSLEER. The CDR3 here is CASSQDAWRVGETQYF. CDR3 DNA: TGCGCCAGCAGCCAAGATGCGTGGCGAGTCGGCGAGACCCAGTACTTC.

This clonotype was seen many times. The chain carries TRBV20-1 and TRBJ2-7; D is perhaps TRBD2 (5 bases). The CDR3 is 14 residues long. The germline V and J ends were trimmed by 1 base and 0 bases, with 10 bases remaining between them. Looked up from germline, CDR1 is DFQATT and CDR2 is SNEGSKA (reference sequence). The CDR3 DNA is TGCAGTGCTAGAGGCGGGTACAGCTCCTACGAGCAGTACTTC. Protein: CSARGGYSSYEQYF.

The chain is built from TRBV7-2 and TRBJ2-1, with 11 nucleotides matching TRBD2. Germline CDR1 SGHTA, CDR2 FQGNSA. This CDR3 region has 15 residues. Trimming removed 5 bases from V and 2 bases from J; junction bases left unmatched: 2. The CDR3 region has the DNA TGTGCCAGCAGCCCACTAGCGGGAGCCTACAATGAGCAGTTCTTC. Its translation is CASSPLAGAYNEQFF.

This clonotype was observed a few times. The chain links TRBV10-3 to TRBJ2-3, with D unclear. CDR3 length: 13 residues. Trimming removed 11 bases from V and 0 bases from J, with 12 bases in between. Germline V gene lookup returns CDR1 ENHRY and CDR2 SYGVKD. The CDR3 protein is CAVGRDSTDTQYF. The CDR3 bases are TGTGCCGTCGGCCGAGACAGCACAGATACGCAGTATTTT.

Turning to this clonotype: Given a much more abundant clone one base away, this may be a read error. V usage is TRBV15 and J usage is TRBJ2-7, with 8 nucleotides matching TRBD1. V lost 4 bases, J lost 3 bases, and 11 bases stayed unmatched. There are 16 residues in the CDR3. Germline V gives CDR1 LNHNV, CDR2 YYDKDF (reference sequence). The CDR3 loop reads CATSITIGGQVYEQYF. The CDR3 DNA sequence: TGTGCCACCAGCATCACAATAGGGGGACAGGTCTACGAGCAGTACTTC.